What follows describes a single T cell receptor beta chain. Its specificity is unknown. Regarding donors, all were healthy bone marrow donors. With 60 Vbeta and 13 Jbeta primers, the PCR was carried out. This table comes from immunoSEQ multiplex PCR, and its TCRdb copy is limited to in-frame clones, with some not included. The table lists approximately 100,000 clones, roughly 76% of them singletons. The CDR3 contains 10 residues. Germline loops: CDR1 SNHLY, CDR2 FYNNEI. The V gene end was trimmed by 6 bases and the J gene end by 10 bases; junction bases not matched to a gene: 2. These data come from a study of cytomegalovirus exposure and HLA in healthy donors. General study results and limits: With DRB1 most and HLA-C fewest, TCR association rates differed between HLA loci in a later analysis. The authors confirmed in vitro that a few CMV-associated chains were specific for CMV antigens. Certain indistinguishable V segments, among them TRBV6-2 and TRBV6-3, were excluded.

The TCR sequence derives from a woman aged 40 to 49 in good health and CMV-seropositive. Sequencing was carried out using PBMCs. The chain joins TRBV2 to TRBJ1-1, with 7 nucleotides matching TRBD1. DNA for the CDR3: TGTGCCAGCAGCCAGGGGGGAGCTTTCTTT. Amino acid sequence: CASSQGGAFF.